A selection of T cell receptor beta chains follows, all from one sample in a study of blood T cell repertoires in COVID-19. Sequenced by immunoSEQ multiplex PCR; TCRdb stores in-frame clones only, minus some. Seen here are 350,000 to 450,000 clones, 75% to 90% observed once, and the top ten hold 5% to 6%. The sample consisted of PBMCs or T cells enriched from blood (not recorded which). Receptors were obtained from a woman between 45 and 60 years old who had recovered from COVID-19. CDR3s include the opening cysteine and the closing phenylalanine or tryptophan. Each record gives: clone size, J gene, V gene, D gene, CDR3 DNA, CDR3 protein. The D gene is left open where the match is weak. Part of the rows lack a size; the others show once, few, many or a class for expanded clones.

-,TRBJ1-1,TRBV11-2,-,TGTGCCAGCAGCACACATCTCTCGGGGGAAGGGACTGAAGCTTTCTTT,CASSTHLSGEGTEAFF
-,TRBJ2-1,TRBV7-8,-,TGTGCCAGCAGCTTAGGACCATCGGGGGATGAGCAGTTCTTC,CASSLGPSGDEQFF
-,TRBJ1-1,TRBV3-1/TRBV3-2,-,TGTGCCAGCAGCCCCGGAGGGATAATGAACACTGAAGCTTTCTTT,CASSPGGIMNTEAFF
-,TRBJ1-6,TRBV9,-,TGTGCCAGCAGATCAGGGAAGGGGGATTCACCCCTCCACTTT,CASRSGKGDSPLHF
-,TRBJ1-4,TRBV25-1,-,TGTGCCAGCAGCCCAACAGGGCGTTTGGGGGATAATGAAAAACTGTTTTTT,CASSPTGRLGDNEKLFF
-,TRBJ2-7,TRBV4-1,TRBD1,TGCGCCAGCAGCCAGCAAGGACAGGGGTTCAACGAGCAGTACTTC,CASSQQGQGFNEQYF
-,TRBJ2-2,TRBV9,-,TGTGCCAGCAGCGTAGAGCAGCGTTCCACCGGGGAGCTGTTTTTT,CASSVEQRSTGELFF
-,TRBJ1-6,TRBV30,TRBD1,TGTGCCACCTCGGGACAGACGAATTCACCCCTCCACTTT,CATSGQTNSPLHF
-,TRBJ1-1,TRBV29-1,-,TGCAGCGTCCATCCGGGGGTTCAGAGCACTGAAGCTTTCTTT,CSVHPGVQSTEAFF
-,TRBJ2-3,TRBV11-3,-,TGTGCCAGCAGCTTAGGCGGCGGGACAGATACGCAGTATTTT,CASSLGGGTDTQYF
-,TRBJ2-5,TRBV11-3,TRBD1,TGTGCCAGCAGCTTCGGACAGGGGGCGTTGGAGACCCAGTACTTC,CASSFGQGALETQYF
-,TRBJ2-5,TRBV10-3,-,TGTGCCATCATGGTCAGGGTAGGGGAGACCCAGTACTTC,CAIMVRVGETQYF
-,TRBJ2-3,TRBV7-2,-,TGTGCCAGCAGCTTACGACTCGGCGGGGACCGCACAGATACGCAGTATTTT,CASSLRLGGDRTDTQYF
-,TRBJ2-5,TRBV7-2,TRBD1,TGTGCCAGCAGCTACTTTGGGACAGGGGGCTCGGAGACCCAGTACTTC,CASSYFGTGGSETQYF
-,TRBJ1-6,TRBV15,-,TGTGCCACCAGCAGAGATCTGAGGGTCTATAATTCACCCCTCCACTTT,CATSRDLRVYNSPLHF
-,TRBJ1-1,TRBV19,-,TGTGCCAGTAGTATCGGGGATAACACTGAAGCTTTCTTT,CASSIGDNTEAFF
-,TRBJ2-1,TRBV11-3,TRBD1,TGTGCCAGCAGCTTCGGGACAGGTGTTAACAATGAGCAGTTCTTC,CASSFGTGVNNEQFF
few,TRBJ1-1,TRBV30,TRBD1,TGTGCTCTCTCAGGGGGAGCGAACACTGAAGCTTTCTTT,CALSGGANTEAFF